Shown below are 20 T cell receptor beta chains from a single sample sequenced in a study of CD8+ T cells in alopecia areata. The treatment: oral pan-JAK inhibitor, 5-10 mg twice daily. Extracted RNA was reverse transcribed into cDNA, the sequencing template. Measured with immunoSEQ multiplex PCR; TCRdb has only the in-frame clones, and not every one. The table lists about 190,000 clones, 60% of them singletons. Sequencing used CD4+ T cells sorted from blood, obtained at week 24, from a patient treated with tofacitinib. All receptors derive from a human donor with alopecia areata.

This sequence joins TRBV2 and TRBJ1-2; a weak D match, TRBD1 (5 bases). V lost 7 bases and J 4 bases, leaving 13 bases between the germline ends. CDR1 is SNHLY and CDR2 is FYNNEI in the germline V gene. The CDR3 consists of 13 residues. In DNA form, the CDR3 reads TGTGCCAGCAACTCCGACAGATCCTATGGCTACACCTTC. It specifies CASNSDRSYGYTF.

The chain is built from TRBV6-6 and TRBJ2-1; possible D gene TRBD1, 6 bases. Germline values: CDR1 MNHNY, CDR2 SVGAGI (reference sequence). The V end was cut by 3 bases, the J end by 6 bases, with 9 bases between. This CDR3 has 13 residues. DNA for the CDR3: TGTGCCAGCAGTTATGGGGGCCGCAATGAGCAGTTCTTC. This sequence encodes CASSYGGRNEQFF.

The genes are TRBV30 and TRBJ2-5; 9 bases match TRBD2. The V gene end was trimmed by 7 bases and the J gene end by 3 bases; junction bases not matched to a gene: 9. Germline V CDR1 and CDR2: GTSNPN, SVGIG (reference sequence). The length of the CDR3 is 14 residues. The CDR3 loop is CASSIAGEEETQYF. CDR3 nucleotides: TGTGCCTCGTCGATAGCGGGGGAAGAAGAGACCCAGTACTTC.

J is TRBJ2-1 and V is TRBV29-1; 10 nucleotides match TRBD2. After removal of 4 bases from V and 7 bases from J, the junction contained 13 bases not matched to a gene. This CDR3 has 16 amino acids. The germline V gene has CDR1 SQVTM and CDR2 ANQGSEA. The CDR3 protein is CSVGAGSGGARNEQFF. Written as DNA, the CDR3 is TGCAGCGTTGGAGCGGGAAGCGGGGGGGCTCGGAATGAGCAGTTCTTC.

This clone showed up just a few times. The CDR3 protein is CASSQQRTGELFF. CDR3 bases: TGTGCCAGCAGCCAACAGAGGACCGGGGAGCTGTTTTTT. The chain uses TRBV7-3 and TRBJ2-2; the D is unclear. The germline CDR1 and CDR2 sequences are SGHTA and FQGTGA. With 5 bases removed from V and 5 bases from J, the gap between germline ends came to 9 bases. The CDR3 sequence is 13 residues long. The whole variable domain, filled in from reference TRBV7-3 and TRBJ2-2, reads GAGVSQTPSNKVTEKGKYVELRCDPISGHTALYWYRQSLGQGPEFLIYFQGTGAADDSGLPNDRFFAVRPEGSVSTLKIQRTERGDSAVYLCASSQQRTGELFFGEGSRLTVL.

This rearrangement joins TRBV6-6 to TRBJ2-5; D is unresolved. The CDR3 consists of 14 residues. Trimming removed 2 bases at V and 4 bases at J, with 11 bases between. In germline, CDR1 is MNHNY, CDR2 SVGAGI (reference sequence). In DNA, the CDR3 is TGTGCCAGCAGTTACCCAACTTCGGGAGAGACCCAGTACTTC. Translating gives CASSYPTSGETQYF.

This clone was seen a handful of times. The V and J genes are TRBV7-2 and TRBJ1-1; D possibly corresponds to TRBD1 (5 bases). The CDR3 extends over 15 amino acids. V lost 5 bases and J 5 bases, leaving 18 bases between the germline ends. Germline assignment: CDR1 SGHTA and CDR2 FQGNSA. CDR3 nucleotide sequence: TGTGCCAGCAGCCTGGGGTCAGGGATCCGTACTGAAGCTTTCTTT. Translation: CASSLGSGIRTEAFF. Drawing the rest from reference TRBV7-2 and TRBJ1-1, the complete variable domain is GAGVSQSPSNKVTEKGKDVELRCDPISGHTALYWYRQSLGQGLEFLIYFQGNSAPDKSGLPSDRFSAERTGGSVSTLTIQRTQQEDSAVYLCASSLGSGIRTEAFFGQGTRLTVV.

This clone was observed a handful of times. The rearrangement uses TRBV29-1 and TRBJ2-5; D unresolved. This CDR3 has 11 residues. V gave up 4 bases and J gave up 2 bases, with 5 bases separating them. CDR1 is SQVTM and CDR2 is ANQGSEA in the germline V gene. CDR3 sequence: CSVAVQETQYF. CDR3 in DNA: TGCAGCGTTGCGGTTCAAGAGACCCAGTACTTC. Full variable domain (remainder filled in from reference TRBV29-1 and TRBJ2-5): SAVISQKPSRDICQRGTSLTIQCQVDSQVTMMFWYRQQPGQSLTLIATANQGSEATYESGFVIDKFPISRPNLTFSTLTVSNMSPEDSSIYLCSVAVQETQYFGPGTRLLVL.

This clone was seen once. The DNA for the CDR3 is TGTGCCAGCAGCTCAACAGCGACTATCGGGACCCAGTACTTC. This translates into CASSSTATIGTQYF. The gene calls are TRBV11-2 and TRBJ2-5, with D possibly TRBD2 on 5 matching bases. The CDR3 is 14 residues long. Germline CDR1 reads SGHAT; CDR2 reads FQNNGV. With 4 bases removed from V and 7 bases from J, the gap between germline ends came to 16 bases.

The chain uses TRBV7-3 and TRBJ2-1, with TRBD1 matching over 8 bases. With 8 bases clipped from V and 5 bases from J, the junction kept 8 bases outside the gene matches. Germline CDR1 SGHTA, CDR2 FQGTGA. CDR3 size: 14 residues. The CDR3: CASAPGGGNNEQFF. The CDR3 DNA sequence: TGTGCCAGCGCCCCAGGGGGCGGAAACAATGAGCAGTTCTTC.

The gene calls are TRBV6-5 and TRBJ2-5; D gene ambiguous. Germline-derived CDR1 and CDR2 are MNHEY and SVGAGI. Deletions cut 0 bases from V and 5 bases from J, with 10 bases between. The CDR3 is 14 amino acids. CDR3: CASSYSSYGETQYF. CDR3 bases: TGTGCCAGCAGTTACTCGAGCTACGGGGAGACCCAGTACTTC.

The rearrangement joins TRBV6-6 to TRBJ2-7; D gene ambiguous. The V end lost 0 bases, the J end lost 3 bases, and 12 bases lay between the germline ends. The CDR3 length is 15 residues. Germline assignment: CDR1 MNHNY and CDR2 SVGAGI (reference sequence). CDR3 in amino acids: CASSYSVSVGYEQYF. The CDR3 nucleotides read TGTGCCAGCAGTTACTCTGTGTCGGTAGGCTACGAGCAGTACTTC.

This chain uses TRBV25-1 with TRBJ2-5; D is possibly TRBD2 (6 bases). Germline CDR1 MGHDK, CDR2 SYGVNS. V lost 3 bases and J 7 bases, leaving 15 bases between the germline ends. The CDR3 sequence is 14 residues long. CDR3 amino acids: CASSEAGIGATQYF. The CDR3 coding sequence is TGTGCCAGCAGTGAGGCGGGAATAGGAGCGACCCAGTACTTC.

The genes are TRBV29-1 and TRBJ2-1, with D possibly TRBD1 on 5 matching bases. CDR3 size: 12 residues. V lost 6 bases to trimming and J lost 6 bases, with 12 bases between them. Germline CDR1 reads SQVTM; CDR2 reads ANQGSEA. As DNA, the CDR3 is TGCAGCGTCCTAACAGGTTTCAATGAGCAGTTCTTC. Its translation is CSVLTGFNEQFF.

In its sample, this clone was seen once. CDR3 bases: TGTGCCAGCTCACCACTCCCCCAAGAGACCCAGTACTTC. Translated, it gives CASSPLPQETQYF. This sequence joins TRBV18 and TRBJ2-5, with D unresolved. This CDR3 comprises 13 residues. Trimming removed 1 base from V and 1 base from J, with 4 bases in between. The germline V gene encodes CDR1 KGHSH and CDR2 LQKENI.

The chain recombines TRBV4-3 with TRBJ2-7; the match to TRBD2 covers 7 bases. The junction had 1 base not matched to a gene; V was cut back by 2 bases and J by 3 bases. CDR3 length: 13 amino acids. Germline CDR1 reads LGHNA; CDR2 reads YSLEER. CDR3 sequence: CASSQRTSYEQYF. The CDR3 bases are TGCGCCAGCAGCCAACGGACTAGCTACGAGCAGTACTTC.

The chain's CDR3 is CSCSGGADTQYF. DNA of the CDR3: TGCAGCTGTTCGGGGGGGGCAGATACGCAGTATTTT. The gene calls are TRBV29-1 and TRBJ2-3, with 8 bases that match TRBD2. CDR1 is SQVTM and CDR2 is ANQGSEA in the germline V gene. The V segment lost 8 bases and the J segment 4 bases; nucleotides outside the gene matches: 5. The CDR3 loop spans 12 amino acids.

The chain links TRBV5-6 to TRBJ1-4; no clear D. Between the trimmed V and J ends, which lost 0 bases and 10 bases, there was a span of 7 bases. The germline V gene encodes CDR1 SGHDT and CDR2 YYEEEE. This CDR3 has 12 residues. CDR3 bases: TGTGCCAGCAGCTTGGAGGAGACAAAACTGTTTTTT. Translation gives CASSLEETKLFF.

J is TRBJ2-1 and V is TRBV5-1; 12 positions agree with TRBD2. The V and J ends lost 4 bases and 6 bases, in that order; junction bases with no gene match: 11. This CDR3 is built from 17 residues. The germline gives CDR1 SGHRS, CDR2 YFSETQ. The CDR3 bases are TGCGCCAGCAGCCACGGACTAGCGGGGTCGGTGGGCAATGAGCAGTTCTTC. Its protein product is CASSHGLAGSVGNEQFF.

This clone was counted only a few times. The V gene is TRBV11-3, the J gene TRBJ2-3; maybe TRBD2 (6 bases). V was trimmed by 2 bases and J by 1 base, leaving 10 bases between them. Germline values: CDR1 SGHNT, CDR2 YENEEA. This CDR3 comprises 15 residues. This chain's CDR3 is CASSLSSSGTDTQYF. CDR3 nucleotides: TGTGCCAGCAGCTTATCGTCTAGCGGCACAGATACGCAGTATTTT.